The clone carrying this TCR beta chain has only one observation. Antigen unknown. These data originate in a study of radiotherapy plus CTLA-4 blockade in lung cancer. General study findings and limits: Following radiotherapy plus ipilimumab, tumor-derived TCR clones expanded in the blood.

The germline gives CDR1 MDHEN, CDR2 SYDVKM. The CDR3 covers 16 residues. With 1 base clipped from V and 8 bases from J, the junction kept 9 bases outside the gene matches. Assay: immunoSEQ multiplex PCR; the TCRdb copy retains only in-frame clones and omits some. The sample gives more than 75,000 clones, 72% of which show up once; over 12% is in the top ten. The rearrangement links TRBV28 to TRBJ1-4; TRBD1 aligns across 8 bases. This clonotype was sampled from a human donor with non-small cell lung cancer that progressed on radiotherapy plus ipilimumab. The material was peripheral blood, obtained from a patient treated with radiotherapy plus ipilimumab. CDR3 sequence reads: CASSLYPGQEGEKLFF. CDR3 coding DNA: TGTGCCAGCAGTTTATACCCGGGACAGGAAGGGGAAAAACTGTTTTTT.